This T cell receptor (beta chain) was recorded in a study of cytomegalovirus exposure and HLA in healthy donors. This clone was picked up one time. Its antigen is not known. 13 Jbeta primers and 60 Vbeta primers were used for the PCR. Sequencing used immunoSEQ multiplex PCR; TCRdb keeps in-frame clones, though not all of them. This sample has some 97,000 clones, with around 75% found just once. V was pared by 6 bases and J by 6 bases, with 12 bases between. CDR3 length equals 13 residues. From germline, CDR1 is SNHLY and CDR2 FYNNEI. Study-wide results and limits: A later analysis found that most CMV-associated TCR beta chains appeared HLA-restricted.

The rearrangement joins TRBV2 to TRBJ2-1; D is perhaps TRBD1 (5 bases). The sequencing input was PBMCs. The source is a male donor in good health and CMV-seropositive. The CDR3 loop reads CASRGRVLNEQFF. The CDR3 region has the DNA TGTGCCAGCAGGGGCAGGGTACTCAATGAGCAGTTCTTC.